The present T cell receptor beta chain was sequenced within a study of T cell repertoires in cytomegalovirus infection. This clonotype was counted a few times. What it binds is not known. One entry per CDR3 protein, called by TCRdb with MiXCR from the reads. The sample has about 310,000 distinct CDR3 sequences; 20% to 25% are singletons. Trimming cost V 0 bases and J 8 bases, with 10 bases left between them. This CDR3 is 13 amino acids long. The V gene's germline CDR1 is LGHNA and CDR2 YSLEER. Here the sequenced sample was cultured PBMCs, taken from culture after CMV antigen stimulation. The genes are TRBV4-3 and TRBJ1-2, with D unresolved. This TCR derives from a human donor in good health (CMV status not recorded). Some clones in this sample may be carry-over from other donors' samples. The CDR3 nucleotides are TGCGCCAGCAGCCAAGATACGCCTGGGGGCTACACCTTC. Its protein is CASSQDTPGGYTF.